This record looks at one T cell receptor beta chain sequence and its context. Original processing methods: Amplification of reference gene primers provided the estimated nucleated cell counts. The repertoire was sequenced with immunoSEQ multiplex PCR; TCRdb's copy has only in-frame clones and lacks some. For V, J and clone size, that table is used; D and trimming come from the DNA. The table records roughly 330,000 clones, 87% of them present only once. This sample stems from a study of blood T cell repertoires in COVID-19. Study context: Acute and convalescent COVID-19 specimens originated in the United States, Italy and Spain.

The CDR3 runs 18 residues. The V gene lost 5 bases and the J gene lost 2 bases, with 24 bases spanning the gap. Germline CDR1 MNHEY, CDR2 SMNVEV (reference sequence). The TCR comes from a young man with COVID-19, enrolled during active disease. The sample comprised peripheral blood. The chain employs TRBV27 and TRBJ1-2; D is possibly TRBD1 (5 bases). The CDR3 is CASSTRSYPLTENYGYTF. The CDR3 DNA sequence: TGTGCCAGCAGTACCCGGAGTTACCCCCTGACAGAGAACTATGGCTACACCTTC.